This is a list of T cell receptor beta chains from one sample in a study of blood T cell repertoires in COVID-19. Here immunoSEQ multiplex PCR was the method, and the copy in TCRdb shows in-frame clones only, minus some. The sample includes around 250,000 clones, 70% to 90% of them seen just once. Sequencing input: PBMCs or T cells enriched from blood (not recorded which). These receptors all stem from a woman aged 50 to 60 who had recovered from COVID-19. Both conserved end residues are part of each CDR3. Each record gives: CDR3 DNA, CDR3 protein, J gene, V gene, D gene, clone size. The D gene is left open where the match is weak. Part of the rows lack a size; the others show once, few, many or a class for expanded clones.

cdr3_nt: TGCGCCAGCAGCTTGGCAGGCAGTTGGAACACTGAAGCTTTCTTT
cdr3_aa: CASSLAGSWNTEAFF
j_call: TRBJ1-1
v_call: TRBV5-1
d_call: .
clone_size: .

cdr3_nt: TGTGCCAGCAGCCGACAGTACAATCAGCCCCAGCATTTT
cdr3_aa: CASSRQYNQPQHF
j_call: TRBJ1-5
v_call: TRBV27
d_call: .
clone_size: .

cdr3_nt: TGTGCCACCAGTGATCCATCCGGAGCGGACAGCAACTCCTACGAGCAGTACTTC
cdr3_aa: CATSDPSGADSNSYEQYF
j_call: TRBJ2-7
v_call: TRBV24-1
d_call: .
clone_size: .

cdr3_nt: TGTGCCAGCAGTTTATTAGTGGGAGGAAGCACAGATACGCAGTATTTT
cdr3_aa: CASSLLVGGSTDTQYF
j_call: TRBJ2-3
v_call: TRBV28
d_call: .
clone_size: once

cdr3_nt: TGTGCCAGTAGTACCAGCGCAACTAATGAAAAACTGTTTTTT
cdr3_aa: CASSTSATNEKLFF
j_call: TRBJ1-4
v_call: TRBV19
d_call: .
clone_size: .

cdr3_nt: TGTGCCATCAGCGCCGCAGGGCGCACTGAAGCTTTCTTT
cdr3_aa: CAISAAGRTEAFF
j_call: TRBJ1-1
v_call: TRBV10-3
d_call: .
clone_size: .

cdr3_nt: TGTGCCAGCAGTGAAGGGACTAGCGGGAGGCCGGACTACAATGAGCAGTTCTTC
cdr3_aa: CASSEGTSGRPDYNEQFF
j_call: TRBJ2-1
v_call: TRBV6-1
d_call: TRBD2
clone_size: .

cdr3_nt: TGTGCCAGCAGCCAAGAGCAGGGTTTTCTTGAAGCTTTCTTT
cdr3_aa: CASSQEQGFLEAFF
j_call: TRBJ1-1
v_call: TRBV3-1/TRBV3-2
d_call: .
clone_size: .

cdr3_nt: TGTGCCAGCTCACCATGGGGGGACACTGAAGCTTTCTTT
cdr3_aa: CASSPWGDTEAFF
j_call: TRBJ1-1
v_call: TRBV18
d_call: .
clone_size: .

cdr3_nt: TGTGCCACCAGTGATGGGACAGGCGACAGCTCCTACAATGAGCAGTTCTTC
cdr3_aa: CATSDGTGDSSYNEQFF
j_call: TRBJ2-1
v_call: TRBV24-1
d_call: TRBD1
clone_size: .

cdr3_nt: TGTGCCAGCAGTCCTCATACAGGGAGTAACACTGAAGCTTTCTTT
cdr3_aa: CASSPHTGSNTEAFF
j_call: TRBJ1-1
v_call: TRBV28
d_call: .
clone_size: .

cdr3_nt: TGTGCCAGCAGCTCAGGGGTGGGGGATACCGGGGAGCTGTTTTTT
cdr3_aa: CASSSGVGDTGELFF
j_call: TRBJ2-2
v_call: TRBV7-3
d_call: .
clone_size: .

cdr3_nt: TGTGCCAGTAGTACTACCTACAATGAGCAGTTCTTC
cdr3_aa: CASSTTYNEQFF
j_call: TRBJ2-1
v_call: TRBV19
d_call: .
clone_size: .

cdr3_nt: TGTGCAAGAACCCAGAATGGCGGGGAGCTGTTTTTT
cdr3_aa: CARTQNGGELFF
j_call: TRBJ2-2
v_call: TRBV21-1
d_call: .
clone_size: .

cdr3_nt: TGTGCCAGCAGCGGGGCAAATGAGCAGTTCTTC
cdr3_aa: CASSGANEQFF
j_call: TRBJ2-1
v_call: TRBV9
d_call: .
clone_size: .

cdr3_nt: TGTGCCAGCAGGTGGGCAATAAACTATGGCTACACCTTC
cdr3_aa: CASRWAINYGYTF
j_call: TRBJ1-2
v_call: TRBV28
d_call: .
clone_size: .

cdr3_nt: TGTGCCAGCAGCACCGGGACAGTCTTAAATGAAAAACTGTTTTTT
cdr3_aa: CASSTGTVLNEKLFF
j_call: TRBJ1-4
v_call: TRBV7-9
d_call: TRBD1
clone_size: .

cdr3_nt: TGTGCCAGCAGTTTATTGGTAGGCGGGGACACTGAAGCTTTCTTT
cdr3_aa: CASSLLVGGDTEAFF
j_call: TRBJ1-1
v_call: TRBV28
d_call: .
clone_size: .

cdr3_nt: TGTGCCAGCAGTGAAGAATATCTGGGACTAACCTACGAGCAGTACTTC
cdr3_aa: CASSEEYLGLTYEQYF
j_call: TRBJ2-7
v_call: TRBV6-1
d_call: TRBD2
clone_size: few

cdr3_nt: TGTGCCAGCAGCGTAGGGAGTTGGGAGACCCAGTACTTC
cdr3_aa: CASSVGSWETQYF
j_call: TRBJ2-5
v_call: TRBV9
d_call: .
clone_size: .

cdr3_nt: TGCGCCAGCAGCTTGACAGGGGATAGGGGCAATCAGCCCCAGCATTTT
cdr3_aa: CASSLTGDRGNQPQHF
j_call: TRBJ1-5
v_call: TRBV5-1
d_call: TRBD1
clone_size: .

cdr3_nt: TGTGCCAGTAGTATAACGGGAGGGCCGGGGTACAATGAGCAGTTCTTC
cdr3_aa: CASSITGGPGYNEQFF
j_call: TRBJ2-1
v_call: TRBV19
d_call: TRBD2
clone_size: .

cdr3_nt: TGTGCCAGCAGCATAATAGCGGGAGTAAATCAGCCCCAGCATTTT
cdr3_aa: CASSIIAGVNQPQHF
j_call: TRBJ1-5
v_call: TRBV28
d_call: .
clone_size: .

cdr3_nt: TGTGCCAGCAGCCCGTGGACAGGGGAATCCGAGCAGTACTTC
cdr3_aa: CASSPWTGESEQYF
j_call: TRBJ2-7
v_call: TRBV11-2
d_call: TRBD1
clone_size: .

cdr3_nt: TGTGCCAGCAGTTACGGGACAGAGAACACTGAAGCTTTCTTT
cdr3_aa: CASSYGTENTEAFF
j_call: TRBJ1-1
v_call: TRBV6-5
d_call: TRBD1
clone_size: .

cdr3_nt: TGTGCCAGCAGTTTAGTCCTCTGGACAGGGAACGGCTCTGGGGCCAACGTCCTGACTTTC
cdr3_aa: CASSLVLWTGNGSGANVLTF
j_call: TRBJ2-6
v_call: TRBV28
d_call: TRBD1
clone_size: .

cdr3_nt: TGTGCCAGCAGCTTCTCTAGCGGGAGCTACAATGAGCAGTTCTTC
cdr3_aa: CASSFSSGSYNEQFF
j_call: TRBJ2-1
v_call: TRBV5-4
d_call: TRBD2
clone_size: once

cdr3_nt: TGTGCCAGCAGGCAGGGGGCGCGTGCTTTCTTT
cdr3_aa: CASRQGARAFF
j_call: TRBJ1-1
v_call: TRBV6-5
d_call: TRBD1
clone_size: .

cdr3_nt: TGCGCCAGCAGCCAGATCTTATGGGCGAATGAAAAACTGTTTTTT
cdr3_aa: CASSQILWANEKLFF
j_call: TRBJ1-4
v_call: TRBV4-1
d_call: .
clone_size: .

cdr3_nt: TGTGCCAGTAGTTGGACAGGGGGGAATGGCTACACCTTC
cdr3_aa: CASSWTGGNGYTF
j_call: TRBJ1-2
v_call: TRBV19
d_call: TRBD1
clone_size: .

cdr3_nt: TGCGCCAGCAGCCAAGAAACAGGGTTTCTCTACGAGCAGTACTTC
cdr3_aa: CASSQETGFLYEQYF
j_call: TRBJ2-7
v_call: TRBV4-1
d_call: .
clone_size: .

cdr3_nt: TGTGCCAGCAGCCCTTTGCCTAGCGGGGCCTACGAGCAGTACTTC
cdr3_aa: CASSPLPSGAYEQYF
j_call: TRBJ2-7
v_call: TRBV7-6
d_call: TRBD2
clone_size: .

cdr3_nt: TGTGCCTCAACAGAAGCGACAGGGGGTAACACCGGGGAGCTGTTTTTT
cdr3_aa: CASTEATGGNTGELFF
j_call: TRBJ2-2
v_call: TRBV28
d_call: TRBD1
clone_size: .

cdr3_nt: TGTGCCAGCAGCTTAGGACAGTCCTCTGGAAACACCATATATTTT
cdr3_aa: CASSLGQSSGNTIYF
j_call: TRBJ1-3
v_call: TRBV13
d_call: .
clone_size: .

cdr3_nt: TGTGCCAGCAGCTTAAAAGGTCTAGGGACTAGCGGGAGTTTAAATGAGCAGTTCTTC
cdr3_aa: CASSLKGLGTSGSLNEQFF
j_call: TRBJ2-1
v_call: TRBV5-5
d_call: TRBD2
clone_size: .

cdr3_nt: TGTGCCAGCAGTGTAACCTACAGGGGCTCTGGAAACACCATATATTTT
cdr3_aa: CASSVTYRGSGNTIYF
j_call: TRBJ1-3
v_call: TRBV6-1
d_call: TRBD1
clone_size: .

cdr3_nt: TGTGCCAGCAGCCCTGGGACAGGGTGGGATACCGAAGCTTTCTTT
cdr3_aa: CASSPGTGWDTEAFF
j_call: TRBJ1-1
v_call: TRBV5-4
d_call: TRBD1
clone_size: .

cdr3_nt: TGTGCCAGCAGTTCGGGGGGATATAATGAAAAACTGTTTTTT
cdr3_aa: CASSSGGYNEKLFF
j_call: TRBJ1-4
v_call: TRBV28
d_call: .
clone_size: .

cdr3_nt: TGTGCCAGCAGGGTACAGGGGAGTTCCCCTGAAGCTTTCTTT
cdr3_aa: CASRVQGSSPEAFF
j_call: TRBJ1-1
v_call: TRBV28
d_call: TRBD1
clone_size: .

cdr3_nt: TGTGCCAGCAGCCAGTATAGCAATCAGCCCCAGCATTTT
cdr3_aa: CASSQYSNQPQHF
j_call: TRBJ1-5
v_call: TRBV14
d_call: .
clone_size: .

cdr3_nt: TGTGCCAGCAGTTCGACAGGGGCCGATAATGAAAAACTGTTTTTT
cdr3_aa: CASSSTGADNEKLFF
j_call: TRBJ1-4
v_call: TRBV28
d_call: TRBD1
clone_size: .

cdr3_nt: TGCGCCAGCTCCAGCGGCCGCTACGAGCAGTACTTC
cdr3_aa: CASSSGRYEQYF
j_call: TRBJ2-7
v_call: TRBV5-1
d_call: .
clone_size: .

cdr3_nt: TGCGCCAGCAGCCCTGGACTAGCGGGAAACAATGAGCAGTTCTTC
cdr3_aa: CASSPGLAGNNEQFF
j_call: TRBJ2-1
v_call: TRBV4-1
d_call: TRBD2
clone_size: few

cdr3_nt: TGTGCCAGCAGGAAATCCCAGGGAACTGGAAACACCATATATTTT
cdr3_aa: CASRKSQGTGNTIYF
j_call: TRBJ1-3
v_call: TRBV2
d_call: .
clone_size: few

cdr3_nt: TGCGCCAGCAGCCCGAGAAGCGGATTGAACACTGAAGCTTTCTTT
cdr3_aa: CASSPRSGLNTEAFF
j_call: TRBJ1-1
v_call: TRBV5-1
d_call: .
clone_size: .

cdr3_nt: TGTGCCAGCAGACCCATGGGACTAGCGGGACTCTACAATGAGCAGTTCTTC
cdr3_aa: CASRPMGLAGLYNEQFF
j_call: TRBJ2-1
v_call: TRBV28
d_call: TRBD2
clone_size: .

cdr3_nt: TGTGCCAGCAGCCAAGGGGACAGGGGGAACTATGGCTACACCTTC
cdr3_aa: CASSQGDRGNYGYTF
j_call: TRBJ1-2
v_call: TRBV3-1/TRBV3-2
d_call: TRBD1
clone_size: .

cdr3_nt: TGCAGCGTCGTACAGACCTCAGAGACCCAGTACTTC
cdr3_aa: CSVVQTSETQYF
j_call: TRBJ2-5
v_call: TRBV29-1
d_call: .
clone_size: .

cdr3_nt: TGTGCCAGTACCCGGGTCAGGGGAACTAATGAAAAACTGTTTTTT
cdr3_aa: CASTRVRGTNEKLFF
j_call: TRBJ1-4
v_call: TRBV19
d_call: .
clone_size: .

cdr3_nt: TGCGCCAGCACTGCCGGGACAGGGGGCGCTGAGCAGTTCTTC
cdr3_aa: CASTAGTGGAEQFF
j_call: TRBJ2-1
v_call: TRBV5-1
d_call: TRBD1
clone_size: .

cdr3_nt: TGTGCCAGCTCACCAAACTTTCTTCCATTAGCGGGACAAGAGACCCAGTACTTC
cdr3_aa: CASSPNFLPLAGQETQYF
j_call: TRBJ2-5
v_call: TRBV18
d_call: TRBD2
clone_size: .

cdr3_nt: TGTGCCAGCAGCTTTGGGAGCCAGCAGTACTTC
cdr3_aa: CASSFGSQQYF
j_call: TRBJ2-7
v_call: TRBV5-4
d_call: .
clone_size: .

cdr3_nt: TGTGCCAGCAGCCCGGGGACTACCAGCGAGCAGTACTTC
cdr3_aa: CASSPGTTSEQYF
j_call: TRBJ2-7
v_call: TRBV7-9
d_call: TRBD2
clone_size: .

cdr3_nt: TGTGCTAGCAGCCCATTGACAGGAGTGAACACTGAAGCTTTCTTT
cdr3_aa: CASSPLTGVNTEAFF
j_call: TRBJ1-1
v_call: TRBV7-7
d_call: .
clone_size: .